The 32 T cell receptor beta chains in this list originate from one sample, sequenced in a study of blood T cell repertoires in COVID-19 (dated by TCRdb to 2020 to 2021). To prepare the library, the immunoSEQ multiplex PCR assay was applied. Imported from immuneACCESS, the table was reduced by TCRdb to in-frame sequences with V and J called. These copies leave out some clones; in studies compared against another copy, an unresolved V gene accounts for under half, and the cause of the remainder is not known. The sample table holds under 250,000 clones, of which around 83% were seen once. Roughly 8.8% of the sample lies in the top ten. The sample comprised peripheral blood. Receptors originate from a woman aged 45-59 years with acute or convalescent COVID-19.

V and J are TRBV28 and TRBJ2-7; D is possibly TRBD2 (6 bases). Trimming pared 2 bases from V and 6 bases from J, leaving 17 bases between. Looked up from germline, CDR1 is MDHEN and CDR2 is SYDVKM. CDR3 size: 15 residues. This CDR3 is CASSLPLLGGTEQYF. The CDR3 coding sequence is TGTGCCAGCAGTTTACCCCTTTTGGGGGGAACCGAGCAGTACTTC.

This chain joins TRBV1 and TRBJ1-5; TRBD1, the table's D call, was not compared with the DNA. TRBV1 is a pseudogene segment. This CDR3 region has 17 residues. CDR3 sequence: CTSSRTGDIDSNQPQHF. CDR3 bases: TGCACCAGCAGCCGAACAGGGGATATTGATAGCAATCAGCCCCAGCATTTT.

This chain links TRBV11-2 with TRBJ2-3; 8 bases are shared with TRBD2. The CDR3 length is 15 residues. V lost 2 bases, J lost 3 bases, and 4 bases stayed unmatched. Germline CDR1 and CDR2: SGHAT and FQNNGV. CDR3 in amino acids: CASSLRGGSTDTQYF. The CDR3 nucleotides read TGTGCCAGCAGCTTACGGGGGGGTAGTACAGATACGCAGTATTTT. Variable domain in full (rest from reference TRBV11-2 and TRBJ2-3): EAGVAQSPRYKIIEKRQSVAFWCNPISGHATLYWYQQILGQGPKLLIQFQNNGVVDDSQLPKDRFSAERLKGVDSTLKIQPAKLEDSAVYLCASSLRGGSTDTQYFGPGTRLTVL.

This clone came up a few times. The genes are TRBV5-1 and TRBJ1-3; D is possibly TRBD1 (5 bases). CDR1 and CDR2 (germline): SGHRS, YFSETQ. V lost 4 bases to trimming and J lost 2 bases, with 13 bases between them. This CDR3 spans 15 amino acids. CDR3 sequence reads: CASSLNAGPGNTIYF. CDR3 DNA sequence: TGCGCCAGCAGCCTCAACGCAGGGCCTGGAAACACCATATATTTT.

The rearrangement links TRBV28 to TRBJ1-1; no definite D call. Germline V gene data show CDR1 as MDHEN and CDR2 as SYDVKM. The CDR3 is made up of 16 amino acids. V gave up 7 bases and J gave up 4 bases, with 22 bases separating them. The CDR3 DNA reads as TGTGCCAGCACCCCAGGTTGGGCATTTCGAAGCACTGAAGCTTTCTTT. Amino acid sequence: CASTPGWAFRSTEAFF.

The V and J genes are TRBV18 and TRBJ1-1, with TRBD1 matching 7 bases. Germline CDR1 and CDR2: KGHSH and LQKENI. The CDR3 is made up of 13 amino acids. J lost 6 bases, V lost 6 bases, and 7 bases had no gene match. This CDR3 is CASSLGQAPEAFF. For the CDR3, the DNA is TGTGCCAGCTCTCTAGGACAGGCCCCTGAAGCTTTCTTT.

There are a few counts of this clone. The V gene is TRBV24-1, the J gene TRBJ1-6; D is perhaps TRBD1 (5 bases). V was trimmed by 7 bases and J by 7 bases, leaving 7 bases between them. The CDR3 spans 12 residues. Germline-derived CDR1 and CDR2 are KGHDR and SFDVKD. The CDR3 nucleotides are TGTGCCACCAGCCAGGGAAATTCACCCCTCCACTTT. Its translation: CATSQGNSPLHF.

The V call is TRBV18, the J call TRBJ2-2; 11 nucleotides line up with TRBD2. Germline V CDR1 and CDR2: KGHSH, LQKENI. V was clipped by 2 bases and J by 0 bases; unmatched bases: 5. The CDR3 extends over 18 amino acids. The CDR3 coding sequence is TGTGCCAGCTCACCAGGACTAGCGGGCCTCTCGAACACCGGGGAGCTGTTTTTT. Its protein is CASSPGLAGLSNTGELFF. Together with reference TRBV18 and TRBJ2-2, the CDR3 gives the full variable domain: NAGVMQNPRHLVRRRGQEARLRCSPMKGHSHVYWYRQLPEEGLKFMVYLQKENIIDESGMPKERFSAEFPKEGPSILRIQQVVRGDSAAYFCASSPGLAGLSNTGELFFGEGSRLTVL.

The chain couples TRBV4-1 to TRBJ1-3; no reliable D call. This CDR3 contains 12 residues. CDR1 and CDR2 (germline): MGHRA, YSYEKL. With 3 bases removed from V and 11 bases from J, the gap between germline ends came to 11 bases. The CDR3 sequence: CASSQDGLPIYF. The CDR3 DNA is TGCGCCAGCAGCCAGGATGGACTTCCCATATATTTT.

This clone was seen a few times. The J gene is TRBJ2-5, the V gene TRBV19; D is possibly TRBD1 (7 bases). Trimming took off 11 bases at V and 4 bases at J, with 20 bases between the two ends. CDR3 length: 14 residues. The germline CDR1 and CDR2 sequences are LNHDA and SQIVND (reference sequence). The CDR3 sequence is CAGPSGGRRETQYF. In DNA form, the CDR3 reads TGTGCCGGCCCTTCAGGGGGGCGCAGAGAGACCCAGTACTTC.

V gene TRBV29-1 combines with J gene TRBJ2-1; TRBD1 aligns across 7 bases. V lost 3 bases, J lost 9 bases, and 11 bases stayed unmatched. The germline V gene encodes CDR1 SQVTM and CDR2 ANQGSEA. CDR3 size: 14 residues. As DNA, the CDR3 is TGCAGCGTTGATCTGAGGGGGCCTACGGGTGAGCAGTTCTTC. Translated, it gives CSVDLRGPTGEQFF.

For the CDR3, the DNA is TGTGCCAGCAGCTCCCTGGGGCTAGCGGGAGGAAGGGAGACCCAGTACTTC. This translates into CASSSLGLAGGRETQYF. V and J are TRBV7-3 and TRBJ2-5; 11 positions match TRBD2. V shed 4 bases and J 5 bases; nucleotides not matched to a gene: 12. The germline CDR1 and CDR2 sequences are SGHTA and FQGTGA. The CDR3 sequence is 17 residues long.

This clone appeared once. The rearrangement uses TRBV20-1 and TRBJ1-2; no reliable D call. CDR1 is DFQATT and CDR2 is SNEGSKA in the germline V gene (reference sequence). With 3 bases removed from V and 4 bases from J, the gap between germline ends came to 15 bases. This CDR3 comprises 14 residues. CDR3 amino acids: CSASPPEEFYGYTF. The CDR3 bases are TGCAGTGCTAGTCCCCCGGAGGAATTCTATGGCTACACCTTC.

The J gene is TRBJ2-1, the V gene TRBV4-2; D may be TRBD1 (5 bases). The CDR3 extends over 17 amino acids. The germline V gene has CDR1 LGHNA and CDR2 YNFKEQ. V gave up 0 bases and J gave up 0 bases, with 12 bases separating them. This CDR3 is CASSQEGLGNSYNEQFF. CDR3 DNA: TGTGCCAGCAGCCAAGAGGGGCTGGGAAACTCCTACAATGAGCAGTTCTTC.

The rearrangement joins TRBV5-1 to TRBJ2-2; TRBD2 agrees at 8 bases. Germline assignment: CDR1 SGHRS and CDR2 YFSETQ. CDR3 size: 15 residues. V was pared by 2 bases and J by 1 base, with 1 base of the junction left unmatched. The CDR3 protein is CASSFLAGNTGELFF. The CDR3 DNA reads as TGCGCCAGCAGCTTTCTAGCGGGGAACACCGGGGAGCTGTTTTTT.

The V gene is TRBV7-2, the J gene TRBJ1-1; tentative D call: TRBD1 (5 bases). CDR3 length equals 15 residues. Trimming took 0 bases from V and 4 from J, leaving 12 bases between them. Germline V gives CDR1 SGHTA, CDR2 FQGNSA. The CDR3 spells CASSLAAQGGTEAFF. CDR3 DNA: TGTGCCAGCAGCTTAGCCGCTCAGGGAGGCACTGAAGCTTTCTTT.

The table lists this clone with a few counts. V gene TRBV5-1 combines with J gene TRBJ2-7; 12 positions agree with TRBD2. The length of the CDR3 is 15 residues. The J segment lost 5 bases and the V segment lost 2 bases, leaving 5 bases of the junction unmatched. Germline V gene data show CDR1 as SGHRS and CDR2 as YFSETQ. The chain's CDR3 is CASSLGLAGGDEQYF. The DNA of the CDR3 is TGCGCCAGCAGCTTAGGCCTAGCGGGAGGGGACGAGCAGTACTTC.

The chain uses TRBV19 and TRBJ2-1; 8 bases align to TRBD1. V trimming: 6 bases; J trimming: 1 base; junction bases outside the gene matches: 14. Germline CDR1 is LNHDA and CDR2 is SQIVND (reference sequence). This CDR3 has 18 amino acids. CDR3 bases: TGTGCCAGTAGAATCGTGTCAGGGGGCGTCGTATCCTACAATGAGCAGTTCTTC. It is translated as CASRIVSGGVVSYNEQFF.

The chain couples TRBV5-1 to TRBJ2-2; 8 nucleotides agree with TRBD1. Germline CDR1 is SGHRS and CDR2 is YFSETQ. The CDR3 consists of 16 residues. Trimming removed 2 bases from V and 2 bases from J; junction bases left unmatched: 5. The DNA of the CDR3 is TGCGCCAGCAGCTTAGGAGACAGGGGTAACACCGGGGAGCTGTTTTTT. It translates to CASSLGDRGNTGELFF.

This clone was seen only once. The V gene is TRBV2, the J gene TRBJ1-1; 12 bases are a match to TRBD1. This CDR3 comprises 17 residues. Germline CDR1 SNHLY, CDR2 FYNNEI. V lost 3 bases to trimming and J lost 5 bases; unmatched junction nucleotides: 10. Here the CDR3 reads CASSEWDRGLAWTEAFF. DNA of the CDR3: TGTGCCAGCAGTGAGTGGGACAGGGGGCTGGCCTGGACTGAAGCTTTCTTT.

This clone was picked up one time. This chain links TRBV12-3 or TRBV12-4 with TRBJ1-1; D call uncertain. V was trimmed by 8 bases and J by 3 bases, leaving 10 bases between them. The CDR3 consists of 12 residues. The CDR3 reads CASGYRDTEAFF. Written as DNA, the CDR3 is TGTGCCAGCGGTTATCGGGACACTGAAGCTTTCTTT.

The chain is built from TRBV14 and TRBJ1-5, with D perhaps TRBD1 (5 bases). Trimming removed 4 bases from V and 7 bases from J, with 11 bases in between. Germline-derived CDR1 and CDR2 are SGHDN and FVKESK. CDR3 length equals 13 residues. The CDR3 region has the DNA TGTGCCAGCAGCCCCAGGGAAGGCCAGCCCCAGCATTTT. Protein product: CASSPREGQPQHF.

The chain employs TRBV3-1 (or the pseudogene TRBV3-2) and TRBJ2-7; the match to TRBD2 covers 8 bases. The CDR3 spans 15 residues. J was trimmed by 3 bases and V by 6 bases; bases with no gene match: 10. CDR1 and CDR2 from the germline V gene are LGHDT and YNNKEL (reference sequence). The CDR3 region is CASSTSAGDLYEQYF. CDR3 bases: TGTGCCAGCAGTACATCAGCGGGAGATCTCTACGAGCAGTACTTC.

J is TRBJ2-7 and V is TRBV11-2; 7 bases line up with TRBD1. The germline CDR1 and CDR2 sequences are SGHAT and FQNNGV. The J segment lost 6 bases and the V segment lost 5 bases, leaving 4 bases of the junction unmatched. The CDR3 extends over 12 amino acids. The CDR3, as DNA: TGTGCCAGCAGCCCACAGGGGTCCGAGCAGTACTTC. This codes for CASSPQGSEQYF.

The chain recombines TRBV27 with TRBJ2-3; D perhaps matches TRBD1 (6 bases). Germline CDR1 MNHEY, CDR2 SMNVEV (reference sequence). This CDR3 is built from 12 residues. The germline V and J ends were trimmed by 7 bases and 8 bases, with 13 bases remaining between them. Here the CDR3 reads CASKTGTGTQYF. The CDR3 coding sequence is TGTGCCAGCAAAACAGGGACGGGTACGCAGTATTTT.

This clone was seen just once. The gene calls are TRBV28 and TRBJ2-7, with a possible D match to TRBD2 (5 bases). The V gene lost 9 bases and the J gene lost 7 bases, with 28 bases spanning the gap. The V gene's germline CDR1 is MDHEN and CDR2 SYDVKM. The CDR3 loop spans 16 amino acids. The CDR3 coding sequence is TGTGCCAGTAGTGGGTCGAGTGGGAGAGCCCTTTGGGAGCAGTACTTC. Translation: CASSGSSGRALWEQYF.

This chain links TRBV27 with TRBJ2-7, with TRBD1 identical over 8 bases. Germline V lookup: CDR1 MNHEY, CDR2 SMNVEV (reference sequence). The CDR3 has 15 amino acids. With 2 bases clipped from V and 4 bases from J, the junction kept 7 bases outside the gene matches. The CDR3 DNA reads TGTGCCAGCAGTTTACAGGGACAGGCCCGTTACGAGCAGTACTTC. Amino acids: CASSLQGQARYEQYF.

The V and J genes are TRBV10-2 and TRBJ2-7, with no clear D. V lost 4 bases, J lost 1 base, and 2 bases lay in between. There are 11 residues in the CDR3. Germline V gene sequence: CDR1 WSHSY, CDR2 SAAADI. CDR3 loop: CASSASYEQYF. The CDR3 region has the DNA TGCGCCAGCAGTGCTTCCTACGAGCAGTACTTC.

The chain links TRBV2 to TRBJ1-1; D remains unclear. Germline-derived CDR1 and CDR2 are SNHLY and FYNNEI. With 8 bases removed from V and 4 bases from J, the gap between germline ends came to 11 bases. The CDR3 contains 12 residues. CDR3 DNA sequence: TGTGCCAGCCAGACGCGGTCCACTGAAGCTTTCTTT. Translated, it gives CASQTRSTEAFF.

This clone was counted a few times. The rearrangement links TRBV19 to TRBJ1-5; the D gene is possibly TRBD1 (5 bases). The CDR3 covers 13 residues. Germline-derived CDR1 and CDR2 are LNHDA and SQIVND (reference sequence). Trimming stripped 9 bases from V and 5 bases from J, with 14 bases between. CDR3 protein: CASSGQGHQPQHF. CDR3 coding DNA: TGTGCCAGCTCCGGGCAGGGCCATCAGCCCCAGCATTTT.

This clone was seen just once. The V and J genes are TRBV3-1 (or the pseudogene TRBV3-2) and TRBJ1-1; TRBD1 agrees at 11 bases. This CDR3 contains 14 residues. Germline V gives CDR1 LGHDT, CDR2 YNNKEL (reference sequence). V lost 3 bases to trimming and J lost 4 bases; unmatched junction nucleotides: 1. The CDR3 DNA sequence: TGTGCCAGCAGCCAGGGGACAGGGGGCACTGAAGCTTTCTTT. Amino acids: CASSQGTGGTEAFF.

This clone was found a few times. The rearrangement joins TRBV7-2 to TRBJ2-7; a possible D gene is TRBD2 (6 bases). Trimming stripped 1 base from V and 7 bases from J, with 8 bases between. Germline V CDR1 and CDR2: SGHTA, FQGNSA. CDR3 size: 12 residues. In DNA form, the CDR3 reads TGTGCCAGCAGCTTAGTTCTAGCGGAGCAGTACTTC. Amino acid sequence: CASSLVLAEQYF. Full variable domain (remainder filled in from reference TRBV7-2 and TRBJ2-7): GAGVSQSPSNKVTEKGKDVELRCDPISGHTALYWYRQSLGQGLEFLIYFQGNSAPDKSGLPSDRFSAERTGGSVSTLTIQRTQQEDSAVYLCASSLVLAEQYFGPGTRLTVT.